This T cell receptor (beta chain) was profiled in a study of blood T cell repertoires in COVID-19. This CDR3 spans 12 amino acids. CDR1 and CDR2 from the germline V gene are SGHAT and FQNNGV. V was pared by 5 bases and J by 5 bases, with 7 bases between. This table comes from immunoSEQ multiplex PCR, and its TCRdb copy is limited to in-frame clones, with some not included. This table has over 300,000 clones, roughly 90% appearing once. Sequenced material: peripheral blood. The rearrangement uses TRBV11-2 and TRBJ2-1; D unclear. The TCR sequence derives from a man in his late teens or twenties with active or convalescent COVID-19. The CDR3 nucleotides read TGTGCCAGCAGCCTCCGGGACAATGAGCAGTTCTTC. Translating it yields CASSLRDNEQFF. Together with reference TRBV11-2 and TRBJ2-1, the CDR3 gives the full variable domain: EAGVAQSPRYKIIEKRQSVAFWCNPISGHATLYWYQQILGQGPKLLIQFQNNGVVDDSQLPKDRFSAERLKGVDSTLKIQPAKLEDSAVYLCASSLRDNEQFFGPGTRLTVL.